This TCR beta chain was obtained from a study of glioma-infiltrating T cells after dendritic cell vaccination. Whole-study findings and limits: The cohort had few patients with full blood and tumor sets.

A remark on this clone: What it binds is not known.

Profiled with immunoSEQ multiplex PCR; TCRdb holds only in-frame clones, not every one. The data contain about 65,000 clones, around nine tenths of them singletons. Germline loops: CDR1 SGHRS, CDR2 YFSETQ. Trimming cost V 0 bases and J 6 bases, with 13 bases left between them. The CDR3 has 15 amino acids. Time point indicated: after dendritic cell vaccination, including at tumor progression/relapse. Isocitrate dehydrogenase mutation was absent in all glioblastoma patients. Sequencing used blood, obtained after dendritic cell vaccination. This clonotype was sampled from a human donor with glioblastoma. The chain is built from TRBV5-1 and TRBJ1-5; D unclear. The CDR3 loop reads CASSLGGGEVQPQHF. Here the CDR3 DNA reads TGCGCCAGCAGCTTGGGAGGTGGTGAGGTTCAGCCCCAGCATTTT.